This T cell receptor (beta chain) was captured by sequencing in a study of blood T cell repertoires in COVID-19. Whole-study context: Italy, Spain and the United States were the sources of the convalescent and acute COVID-19 samples. T cells, B-cell-depleted T cells, or PBMCs supplied cDNA or gDNA.

As handled by the study authors: Amplifying reference gene primers gave estimates of nucleated cell counts. Sequencing was performed with immunoSEQ multiplex PCR; in TCRdb, only in-frame clones are kept and a portion is missing. Clonal size and the V and J genes are those of that table, whereas D and trimming came from the DNA. The table has 80,000 to 100,000 clones, 75% to 85% seen once. This TCR came from a man aged 65 to 79 with acute or convalescent COVID-19. Sequenced: peripheral blood.

The CDR3 DNA reads as TGCGCCAGCAGCCAAGGAGGTGAAGCGGAGCACGCCTACAATGAGCAGTTCTTC. Residues: CASSQGGEAEHAYNEQFF. V usage is TRBV4-3 and J usage is TRBJ2-1; a weak D match, TRBD2 (5 bases). Between the trimmed V and J ends, which lost 1 base and 2 bases, there was a span of 18 bases. Germline loops: CDR1 LGHNA, CDR2 YSLEER. The CDR3 consists of 18 residues.